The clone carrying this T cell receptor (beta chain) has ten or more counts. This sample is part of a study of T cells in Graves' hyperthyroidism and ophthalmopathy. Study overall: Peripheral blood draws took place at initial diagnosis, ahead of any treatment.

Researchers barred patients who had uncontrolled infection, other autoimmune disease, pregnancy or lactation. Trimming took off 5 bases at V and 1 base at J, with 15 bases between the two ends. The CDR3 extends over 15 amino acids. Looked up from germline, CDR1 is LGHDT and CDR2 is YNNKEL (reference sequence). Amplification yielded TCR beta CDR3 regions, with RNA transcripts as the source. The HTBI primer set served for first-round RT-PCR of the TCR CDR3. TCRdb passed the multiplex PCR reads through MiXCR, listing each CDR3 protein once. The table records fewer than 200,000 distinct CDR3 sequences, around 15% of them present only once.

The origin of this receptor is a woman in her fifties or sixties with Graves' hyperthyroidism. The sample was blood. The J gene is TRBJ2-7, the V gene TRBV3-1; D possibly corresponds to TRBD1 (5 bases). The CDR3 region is CASSSRGRKSYEQYF. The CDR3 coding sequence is TGTGCCAGCAGCTCAAGGGGCCGAAAGTCCTACGAGCAGTACTTC.